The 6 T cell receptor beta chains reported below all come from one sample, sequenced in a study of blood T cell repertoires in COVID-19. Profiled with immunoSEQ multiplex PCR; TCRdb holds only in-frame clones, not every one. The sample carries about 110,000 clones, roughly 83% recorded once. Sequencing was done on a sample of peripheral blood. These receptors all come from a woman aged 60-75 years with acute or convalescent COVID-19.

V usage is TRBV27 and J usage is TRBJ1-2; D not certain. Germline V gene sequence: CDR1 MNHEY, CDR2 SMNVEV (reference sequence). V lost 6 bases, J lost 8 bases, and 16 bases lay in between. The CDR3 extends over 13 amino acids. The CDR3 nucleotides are TGTGCCAGCAGCCTTTACACGTCTGAAGGCTACACCTTC. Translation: CASSLYTSEGYTF.

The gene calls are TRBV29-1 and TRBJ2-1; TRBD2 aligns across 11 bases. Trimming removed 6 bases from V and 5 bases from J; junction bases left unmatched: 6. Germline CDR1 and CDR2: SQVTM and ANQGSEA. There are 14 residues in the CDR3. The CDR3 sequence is CSVKSSGRDNEQFF. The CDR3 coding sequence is TGCAGCGTAAAGAGTAGCGGGAGGGACAATGAGCAGTTCTTC.

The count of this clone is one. The CDR3 nucleotides are TGTGCCTGGAGTGAAGGGGTTGGGGAGCAGTACTTC. Protein: CAWSEGVGEQYF. V gene TRBV30 combines with J gene TRBJ2-7, with D tentatively TRBD1 (5 bases). The CDR3 runs 12 residues. Germline values: CDR1 GTSNPN, CDR2 SVGIG (reference sequence). V was shortened by 1 base and J by 7 bases, with 11 bases between the two germline ends.

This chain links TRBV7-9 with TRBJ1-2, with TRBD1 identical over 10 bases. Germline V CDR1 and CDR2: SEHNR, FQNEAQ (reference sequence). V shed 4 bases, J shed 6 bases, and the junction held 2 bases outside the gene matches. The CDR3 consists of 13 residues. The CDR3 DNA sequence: TGTGCCAGCAGCTCAGGGACAGGGGATGGCTACACCTTC. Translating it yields CASSSGTGDGYTF.

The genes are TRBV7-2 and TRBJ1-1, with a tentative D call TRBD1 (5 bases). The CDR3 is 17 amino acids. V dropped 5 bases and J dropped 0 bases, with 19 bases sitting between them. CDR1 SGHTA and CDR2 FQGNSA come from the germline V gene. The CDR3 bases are TGTGCCAGCAGCCTTGGGTGGTGGCGGGGGATGAACACTGAAGCTTTCTTT. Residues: CASSLGWWRGMNTEAFF.

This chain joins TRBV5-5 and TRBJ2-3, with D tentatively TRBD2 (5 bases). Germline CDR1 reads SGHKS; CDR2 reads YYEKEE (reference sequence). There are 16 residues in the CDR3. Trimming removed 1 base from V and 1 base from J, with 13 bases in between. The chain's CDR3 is CASSLPGERGTDTQYF. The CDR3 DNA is TGTGCCAGCAGCTTGCCCGGGGAGAGGGGCACAGATACGCAGTATTTT.